A single sample gave rise to the 20 T cell receptor beta chains below, sequenced in a study of cytomegalovirus exposure and HLA in healthy donors. Primers for the PCR totalled 60 Vbeta and 13 Jbeta. Data came from immunoSEQ multiplex PCR; TCRdb stores just in-frame clones and leaves some out. The sample has around 180,000 clones; roughly 80% are singletons. What was sequenced was PBMCs. Receptor source: a man younger than 30 in good health and CMV-seronegative.

V usage is TRBV9 and J usage is TRBJ2-2, with D unresolved. The CDR3 is made up of 14 amino acids. CDR1 is SGDLS and CDR2 is YYNGEE in the germline V gene. V shed 3 bases and J shed 4 bases, with 10 bases lying between them. CDR3 sequence (DNA): TGTGCCAGCAGCGCCCGACTGATCACCGGGGAGCTGTTTTTT. Translating it yields CASSARLITGELFF. Using reference TRBV9 and TRBJ2-2 for the parts outside the CDR3, the full variable domain is DSGVTQTPKHLITATGQRVTLRCSPRSGDLSVYWYQQSLDQGLQFLIQYYNGEERAKGNILERFSAQQFPDLHSELNLSSLELGDSALYFCASSARLITGELFFGEGSRLTVL.

The DNA of the CDR3 is TGTGCCAGCAGCCCGGCCTATAGCGGGCCGAAAACTACCTACGAGCAGTACTTC. Translating it yields CASSPAYSGPKTTYEQYF. The chain couples TRBV5-4 to TRBJ2-7; 7 positions agree with TRBD2. Losses at the gene ends were 4 bases for V and 2 bases for J; bases not matched to a gene: 18. The CDR3 is 18 amino acids. Germline V CDR1 and CDR2: SGHNT, YYREEE (reference sequence).

The chain joins TRBV2 to TRBJ1-5; 9 bases line up with TRBD1. V shed 8 bases and J 5 bases; nucleotides not matched to a gene: 10. Looked up from germline, CDR1 is SNHLY and CDR2 is FYNNEI. The CDR3 covers 15 residues. The CDR3 loop is CASGQDRGGHQPQHF. DNA for the CDR3: TGTGCCAGCGGCCAGGACAGGGGAGGGCATCAGCCCCAGCATTTT.

The chain is built from TRBV9 and TRBJ2-3; 8 bases line up with TRBD1. The germline gives CDR1 SGDLS, CDR2 YYNGEE. Trimming cost V 0 bases and J 2 bases; bases outside gene matches: 2. The CDR3 is 15 amino acids. The CDR3 DNA is TGTGCCAGCAGCGTAGGCAGGGGGCTCACAGATACGCAGTATTTT. Encoded protein: CASSVGRGLTDTQYF.

The J gene is TRBJ2-7, the V gene TRBV5-1, with 8 bases aligning to TRBD1. From germline, CDR1 is SGHRS and CDR2 YFSETQ. J gave up 6 bases and V 3 bases, and 8 bases lay outside the gene matches. CDR3 size: 14 residues. The CDR3 DNA follows: TGCGCCAGCAGCTCCGGACAGGGTATCGGCGAGCAGTACTTC. Its protein product is CASSSGQGIGEQYF. Variable domain in full (rest from reference TRBV5-1 and TRBJ2-7): KAGVTQTPRYLIKTRGQQVTLSCSPISGHRSVSWYQQTPGQGLQFLFEYFSETQRNKGNFPGRFSGRQFSNSRSEMNVSTLELGDSALYLCASSSGQGIGEQYFGPGTRLTVT.

DNA for the CDR3: TGTGCCAGCAGCTTGGCCGGGCGGGCTGAAGCTTTCTTT. This sequence encodes CASSLAGRAEAFF. The chain uses TRBV5-4 and TRBJ1-1; D is undetermined. Deletions cut 0 bases from V and 6 bases from J, with 9 bases between. The CDR3 runs 13 residues. Germline CDR1 reads SGHNT; CDR2 reads YYREEE (reference sequence).

This rearrangement joins TRBV19 to TRBJ2-1, with D possibly TRBD2 on 6 matching bases. The length of the CDR3 is 15 residues. Germline lookup yields CDR1 LNHDA and CDR2 SQIVND (reference sequence). V lost 1 base and J lost 4, with 11 bases in between. The CDR3 region is CASSIVWTTYNEQFF. CDR3 in DNA: TGTGCCAGTAGTATAGTCTGGACTACGTACAATGAGCAGTTCTTC.

The chain uses TRBV27 and TRBJ1-2; D is possibly TRBD1 (6 bases). CDR3 size: 17 residues. Germline CDR1 MNHEY, CDR2 SMNVEV (reference sequence). Trimming stripped 0 bases from V and 4 bases from J, with 18 bases between. The CDR3 loop is CASSLSGGGHDFYGYTF. CDR3 bases: TGTGCCAGCAGTTTATCCGGGGGGGGGCACGATTTCTATGGCTACACCTTC.

This clone was recorded a few times. The CDR3 here is CASSAGSQAQPQHF. CDR3 sequence (DNA): TGTGCCAGCAGCGCAGGATCCCAGGCCCAGCCCCAGCATTTT. This sequence joins TRBV9 and TRBJ1-5; the D is unclear. Trimming took off 3 bases at V and 7 bases at J, with 14 bases between the two ends. CDR3 length: 14 amino acids. In germline, CDR1 is SGDLS, CDR2 YYNGEE.

This chain links TRBV4-3 with TRBJ2-7; no reliable D call. V was pared by 0 bases and J by 4 bases, with 10 bases between. Germline CDR1 is LGHNA and CDR2 is YSLEER. The CDR3 is 14 amino acids. The CDR3 region is CASSQDTLEYEQYF. The CDR3 nucleotides read TGCGCCAGCAGCCAAGATACCCTGGAGTACGAGCAGTACTTC.

The chain uses TRBV18 and TRBJ1-5; possible D gene TRBD1, 6 bases. Trimming pared 3 bases from V and 11 bases from J, leaving 17 bases between. In germline, CDR1 is KGHSH, CDR2 LQKENI. The CDR3 covers 14 residues. CDR3 protein: CASSPRGQAGAQHF. Here the CDR3 DNA reads TGTGCCAGCTCACCGCGGGGGCAGGCTGGAGCCCAGCATTTT.

V is TRBV19 and J is TRBJ1-2; possibly TRBD1 for D (5 bases). CDR1 and CDR2 (germline): LNHDA, SQIVND (reference sequence). The CDR3 covers 12 residues. Between the trimmed V and J ends, which lost 7 bases and 13 bases, there was a span of 19 bases. Here the CDR3 DNA reads TGTGCCAGTAAGCCGGGGGGAACTCCGGCCACCTTC. Encoded protein: CASKPGGTPATF.

The chain uses TRBV14 and TRBJ2-2; tentative D call: TRBD1 (6 bases). CDR3 length: 15 amino acids. The V and J ends lost 4 bases and 7 bases respectively, with 16 bases between them. Germline CDR1 and CDR2: SGHDN and FVKESK. CDR3 in amino acids: CASSPYRARGGELFF. CDR3 sequence (DNA): TGTGCCAGCAGCCCTTACAGGGCAAGAGGCGGGGAGCTGTTTTTT.

The rearrangement uses TRBV7-3 and TRBJ2-5, with a tentative D call TRBD2 (6 bases). CDR1 and CDR2 from the germline V gene are SGHTA and FQGTGA. V was shortened by 1 base and J by 5 bases, with 11 bases between the two germline ends. CDR3 size: 14 residues. CDR3 DNA sequence: TGTGCCAGCAGCTTAATGAGAAGCGGGGAGACCCAGTACTTC. Its translation: CASSLMRSGETQYF.

The chain has TRBV4-3 and TRBJ2-7; 8 nucleotides match TRBD2. Trimming took 0 bases from V and 2 from J; bases not matched to a gene: 3. This CDR3 region has 15 residues. CDR1 and CDR2 (germline): LGHNA, YSLEER. CDR3 nucleotide sequence: TGCGCCAGCAGCCAAGAGTCGGGGGGGCCCTACGAGCAGTACTTC. Translating gives CASSQESGGPYEQYF.

The V call is TRBV5-8, the J call TRBJ2-5; weak D call: TRBD1 (5 bases). The CDR3 totals 14 residues. Germline V gene sequence: CDR1 SGHTS, CDR2 YDEGEE. Trimming cost V 2 bases and J 5 bases, with 13 bases left between them. This chain's CDR3 is CASSLVQGWETQYF. The CDR3 nucleotides read TGTGCCAGCAGCTTAGTGCAGGGTTGGGAGACCCAGTACTTC.

CDR3 coding DNA: TGCGCCAGCGGACAGTATAGCTCCTACGAGCAGTACTTC. Protein: CASGQYSSYEQYF. The rearrangement links TRBV5-1 to TRBJ2-7; possibly TRBD1 for D (6 bases). The CDR3 contains 13 residues. CDR1 is SGHRS, CDR2 YFSETQ, per germline. The V gene lost 7 bases and the J gene lost 0 bases, with 11 bases spanning the gap.

This clone was found a few times. J is TRBJ1-6 and V is TRBV27, with TRBD1 matching over 7 bases. The V and J ends lost 5 bases and 6 bases, in that order; junction bases with no gene match: 7. The length of the CDR3 is 15 residues. Germline V gene data show CDR1 as MNHEY and CDR2 as SMNVEV (reference sequence). The CDR3 region is CASSPNWDSNSPLHF. The CDR3 nucleotides are TGTGCCAGCAGTCCTAATTGGGACAGTAATTCACCCCTCCACTTT.

This clone showed up just a few times. The chain links TRBV10-2 to TRBJ2-2; 10 bases align to TRBD2. J gave up 4 bases and V 5 bases, and 7 bases lay outside the gene matches. CDR3 length: 16 amino acids. Germline V CDR1 and CDR2: WSHSY, SAAADI. The CDR3 nucleotides read TGCGCCAGCAGTATCCCCAGCGGGAGGGGCACCGGGGAGCTGTTTTTT. It codes for CASSIPSGRGTGELFF.

This rearrangement joins TRBV7-2 to TRBJ2-7; no reliable D call. The CDR3 totals 14 residues. V was clipped by 4 bases and J by 0 bases, with 10 bases between them. Germline V CDR1 and CDR2: SGHTA, FQGNSA. In DNA, the CDR3 is TGTGCCAGCAGCTCCATTGCTACCTCCTACGAGCAGTACTTC. It yields the protein CASSSIATSYEQYF.